This T cell receptor (beta chain) came from a study of radiation and T cells in renal cell carcinoma. CDR3 length: 16 amino acids. Germline V CDR1 and CDR2: SGHNT, YENEEA. V trimming: 5 bases; J trimming: 9 bases; junction bases outside the gene matches: 11. Time point given: baseline pretreatment blood. Described treatment: 15 Gy SBRT to primary tumor, nephrectomy 4 weeks later. Clear cell pathology was present in this patient's renal cell carcinoma. Sequencing used immunoSEQ multiplex PCR; TCRdb keeps in-frame clones, though not all of them. Of about 150,000 clones listed, 88% are singletons. This clone was recorded a few times.

The sequence was obtained from a woman aged 70-85 years with renal cell carcinoma. The sample was blood, taken from a patient whose treatment included radiotherapy and nephrectomy. The chain links TRBV11-3 to TRBJ2-1, with 12 nucleotides matching TRBD1. This CDR3 reads CASSPSRDRGRLEQFF. CDR3 nucleotide sequence: TGTGCCAGCAGCCCCAGCCGGGACAGGGGGCGCCTTGAGCAGTTCTTC. Filled out from reference TRBV11-3 and TRBJ2-1, the complete variable domain reads EAGVVQSPRYKIIEKKQPVAFWCNPISGHNTLYWYLQNLGQGPELLIRYENEEAVDDSQLPKDRFSAERLKGVDSTLKIQPAELGDSAVYLCASSPSRDRGRLEQFFGPGTRLTVL.